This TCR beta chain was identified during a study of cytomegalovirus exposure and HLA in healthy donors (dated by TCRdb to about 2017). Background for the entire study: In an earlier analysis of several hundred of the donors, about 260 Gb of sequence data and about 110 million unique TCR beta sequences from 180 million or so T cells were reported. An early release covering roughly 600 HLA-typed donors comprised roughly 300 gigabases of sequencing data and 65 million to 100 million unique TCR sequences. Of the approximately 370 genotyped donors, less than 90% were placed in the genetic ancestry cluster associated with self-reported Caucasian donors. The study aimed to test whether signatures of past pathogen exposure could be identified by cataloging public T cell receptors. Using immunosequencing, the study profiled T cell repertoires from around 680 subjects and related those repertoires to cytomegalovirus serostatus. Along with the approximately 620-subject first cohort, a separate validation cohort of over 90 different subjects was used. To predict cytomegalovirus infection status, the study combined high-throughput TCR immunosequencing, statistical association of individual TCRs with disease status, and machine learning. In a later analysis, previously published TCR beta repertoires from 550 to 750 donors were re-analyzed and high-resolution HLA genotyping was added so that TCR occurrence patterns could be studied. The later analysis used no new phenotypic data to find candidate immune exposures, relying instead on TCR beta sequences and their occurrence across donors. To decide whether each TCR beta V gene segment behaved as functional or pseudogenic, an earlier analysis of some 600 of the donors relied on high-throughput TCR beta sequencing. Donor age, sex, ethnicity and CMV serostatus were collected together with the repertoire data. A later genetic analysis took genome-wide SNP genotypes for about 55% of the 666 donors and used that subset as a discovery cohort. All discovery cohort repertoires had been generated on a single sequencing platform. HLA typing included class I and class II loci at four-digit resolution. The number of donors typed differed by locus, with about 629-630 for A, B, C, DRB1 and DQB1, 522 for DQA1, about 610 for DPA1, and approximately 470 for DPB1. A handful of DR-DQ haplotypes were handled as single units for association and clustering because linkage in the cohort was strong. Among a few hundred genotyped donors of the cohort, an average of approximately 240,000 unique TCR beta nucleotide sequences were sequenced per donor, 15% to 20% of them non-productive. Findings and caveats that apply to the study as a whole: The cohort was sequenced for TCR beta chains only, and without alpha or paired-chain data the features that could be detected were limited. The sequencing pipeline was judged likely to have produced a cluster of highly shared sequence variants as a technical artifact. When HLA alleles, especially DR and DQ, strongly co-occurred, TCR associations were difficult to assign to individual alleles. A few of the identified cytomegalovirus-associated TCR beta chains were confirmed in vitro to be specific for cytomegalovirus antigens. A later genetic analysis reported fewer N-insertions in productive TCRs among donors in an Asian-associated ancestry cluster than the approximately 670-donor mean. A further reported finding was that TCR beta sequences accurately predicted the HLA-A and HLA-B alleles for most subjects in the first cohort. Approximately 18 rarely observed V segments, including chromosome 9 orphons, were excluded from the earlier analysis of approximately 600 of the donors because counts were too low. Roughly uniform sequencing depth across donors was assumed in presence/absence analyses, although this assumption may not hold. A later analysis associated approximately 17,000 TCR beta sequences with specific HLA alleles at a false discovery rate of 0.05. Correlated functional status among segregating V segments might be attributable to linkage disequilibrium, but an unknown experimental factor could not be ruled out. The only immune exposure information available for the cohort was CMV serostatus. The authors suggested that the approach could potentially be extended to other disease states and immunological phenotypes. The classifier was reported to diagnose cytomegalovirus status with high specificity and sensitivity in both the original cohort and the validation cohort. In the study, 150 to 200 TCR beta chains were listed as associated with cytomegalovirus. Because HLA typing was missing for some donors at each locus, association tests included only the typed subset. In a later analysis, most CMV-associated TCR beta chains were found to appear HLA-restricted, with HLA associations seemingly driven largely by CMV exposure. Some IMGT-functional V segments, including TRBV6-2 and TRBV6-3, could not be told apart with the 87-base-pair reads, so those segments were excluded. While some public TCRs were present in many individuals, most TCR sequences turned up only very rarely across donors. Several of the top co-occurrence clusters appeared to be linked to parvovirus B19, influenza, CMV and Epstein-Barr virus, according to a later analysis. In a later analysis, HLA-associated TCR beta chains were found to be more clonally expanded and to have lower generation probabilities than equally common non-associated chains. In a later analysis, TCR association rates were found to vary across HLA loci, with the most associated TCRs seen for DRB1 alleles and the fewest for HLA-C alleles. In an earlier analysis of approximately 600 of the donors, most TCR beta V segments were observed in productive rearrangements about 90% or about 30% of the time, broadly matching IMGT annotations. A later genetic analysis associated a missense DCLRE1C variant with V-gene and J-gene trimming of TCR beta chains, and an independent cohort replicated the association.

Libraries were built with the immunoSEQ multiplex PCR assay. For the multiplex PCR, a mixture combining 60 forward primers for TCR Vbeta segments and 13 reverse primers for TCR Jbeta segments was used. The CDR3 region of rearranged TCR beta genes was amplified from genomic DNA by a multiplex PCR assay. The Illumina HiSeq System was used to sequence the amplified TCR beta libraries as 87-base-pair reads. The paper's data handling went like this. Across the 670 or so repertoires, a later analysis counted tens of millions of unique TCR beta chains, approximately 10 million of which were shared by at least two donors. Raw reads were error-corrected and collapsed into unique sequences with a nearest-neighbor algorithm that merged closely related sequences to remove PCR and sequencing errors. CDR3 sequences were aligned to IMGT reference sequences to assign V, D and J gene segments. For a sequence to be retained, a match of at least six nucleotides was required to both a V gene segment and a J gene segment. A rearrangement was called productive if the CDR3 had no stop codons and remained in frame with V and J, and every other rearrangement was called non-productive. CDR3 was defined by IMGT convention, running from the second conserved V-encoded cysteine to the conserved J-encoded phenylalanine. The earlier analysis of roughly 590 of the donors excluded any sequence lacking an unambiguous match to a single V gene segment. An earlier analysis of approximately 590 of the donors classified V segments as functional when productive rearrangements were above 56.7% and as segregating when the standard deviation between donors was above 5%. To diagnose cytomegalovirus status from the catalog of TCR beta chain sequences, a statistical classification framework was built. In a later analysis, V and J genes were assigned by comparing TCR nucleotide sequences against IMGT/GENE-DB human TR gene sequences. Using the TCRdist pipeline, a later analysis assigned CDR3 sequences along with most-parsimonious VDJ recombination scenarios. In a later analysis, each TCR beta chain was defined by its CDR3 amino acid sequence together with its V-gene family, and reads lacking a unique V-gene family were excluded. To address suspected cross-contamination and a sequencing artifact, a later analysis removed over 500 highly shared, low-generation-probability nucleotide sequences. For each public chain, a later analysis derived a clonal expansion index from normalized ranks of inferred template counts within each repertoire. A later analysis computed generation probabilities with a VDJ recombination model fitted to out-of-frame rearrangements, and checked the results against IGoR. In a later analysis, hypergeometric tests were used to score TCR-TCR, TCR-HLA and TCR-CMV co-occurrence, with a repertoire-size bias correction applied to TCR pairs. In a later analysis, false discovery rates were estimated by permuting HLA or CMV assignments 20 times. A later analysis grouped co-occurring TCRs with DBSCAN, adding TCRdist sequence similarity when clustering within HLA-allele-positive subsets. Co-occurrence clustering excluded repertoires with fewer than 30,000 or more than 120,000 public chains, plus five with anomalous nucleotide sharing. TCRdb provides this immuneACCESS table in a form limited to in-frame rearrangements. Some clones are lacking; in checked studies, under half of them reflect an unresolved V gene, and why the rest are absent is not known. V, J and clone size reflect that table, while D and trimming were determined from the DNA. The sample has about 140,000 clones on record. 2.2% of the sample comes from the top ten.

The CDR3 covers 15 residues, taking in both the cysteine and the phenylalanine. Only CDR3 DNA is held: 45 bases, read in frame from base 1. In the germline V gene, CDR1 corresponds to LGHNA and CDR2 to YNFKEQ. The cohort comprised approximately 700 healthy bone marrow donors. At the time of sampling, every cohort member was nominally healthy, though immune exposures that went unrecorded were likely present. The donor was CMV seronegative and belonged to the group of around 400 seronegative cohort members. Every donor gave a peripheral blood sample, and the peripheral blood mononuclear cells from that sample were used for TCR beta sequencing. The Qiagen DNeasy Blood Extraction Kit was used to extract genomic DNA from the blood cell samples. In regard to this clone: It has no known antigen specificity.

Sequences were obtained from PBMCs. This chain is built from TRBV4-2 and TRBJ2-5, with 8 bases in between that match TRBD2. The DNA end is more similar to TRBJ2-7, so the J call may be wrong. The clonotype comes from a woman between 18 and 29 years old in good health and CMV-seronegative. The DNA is TGTGCCAGCAGCCTCTGGCGGGAGGACTTCTACGAGCAGTACTTC. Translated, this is CASSLWREDFYEQYF.